The present T cell receptor (beta chain) was sequenced within a study of blood T cell repertoires in COVID-19. At the level of the study: In each case, the material was cDNA or gDNA derived from T cells, B-cell-depleted T cells, or PBMCs.

The sample holds one count of this clone. The germline V gene has CDR1 SGHRS and CDR2 YFSETQ. The CDR3 sequence is 14 residues long. Trimming shortened V by 4 bases and J by 5 bases, and 12 bases separated the two germline ends. The assay was immunoSEQ multiplex PCR, and TCRdb's table has in-frame clones only and misses some. The sample lists 130,000 or so clones, 80% to 85% occurring once. This chain joins TRBV5-1 and TRBJ1-4, with D possibly being TRBD1 (5 bases). Input material: PBMCs or T cells enriched from blood (not recorded which). The receptor was derived from a woman aged 25 to 39 who had recovered from COVID-19. In DNA, the CDR3 is TGCGCCAGCAGCGCGGACACCCTCAATGAAAAACTGTTTTTT. This gives the protein CASSADTLNEKLFF.